The next 5 T cell receptor beta chains were all read from a single sample in a study of T cells in Graves' hyperthyroidism and ophthalmopathy. The TCR beta CDR3 regions underwent amplification using RNA transcripts as the source. In the first-round RT-PCR of the TCR CDR3, the HTBI primer set was used. Via MiXCR, TCRdb re-called the multiplex PCR reads, giving one row per CDR3 protein. The data hold a few hundred thousand distinct CDR3 sequences, with roughly 20% observed a single time. The sequencing input was blood. These receptors originate from a middle-aged man with Graves' ophthalmopathy.

This clonotype has at least ten counts. This chain uses TRBV6-1 with TRBJ1-5; 9 bases are shared with TRBD1. The CDR3 spans 18 residues. In germline, CDR1 is MNHNS, CDR2 SASEGT. J gave up 3 bases and V 7 bases, and 16 bases lay outside the gene matches. CDR3 nucleotides: TGTGCCAGCATGTCCGGGACAGGGTTGGGTAGGGACAATCAGCCCCAGCATTTT. This gives the protein CASMSGTGLGRDNQPQHF.

The V gene is TRBV6-1, the J gene TRBJ2-2, with D possibly called TRBD1 or TRBD2 (5 bases each). The V and J ends lost 7 bases and 9 bases respectively, with 15 bases between them. Germline-derived CDR1 and CDR2 are MNHNS and SASEGT. The CDR3 spans 13 residues. As DNA, the CDR3 is TGTGCCAGCACCTTCGGGACGGCCCGGGAGCTGTTTTTT. It codes for CASTFGTARELFF.

This clonotype was counted ten times or more. The chain recombines TRBV7-3 with TRBJ2-1; 13 nucleotides line up with TRBD2. Germline trimming cut 5 bases from V and 9 bases from J; bases unmatched to any gene: 7. This CDR3 is 15 amino acids long. Germline CDR1 reads SGHTA; CDR2 reads FQGTGA. CDR3 in amino acids: CASSQTSGRNSEQFF. The CDR3 DNA reads as TGTGCCAGCAGCCAGACTAGCGGGAGGAATTCTGAGCAGTTCTTC.

V is TRBV11-2 and J is TRBJ2-7; TRBD2 agrees at 11 bases. Germline V gene data show CDR1 as SGHAT and CDR2 as FQNNGV. The CDR3 length is 16 residues. Losses at the gene ends were 4 bases for V and 5 bases for J; bases not matched to a gene: 10. As DNA, the CDR3 is TGTGCCAGCAGCTCCCCTAGCGGGAGGAGAGGGGACGAGCAGTACTTC. This encodes CASSSPSGRRGDEQYF.

The chain is built from TRBV7-9 and TRBJ2-1; TRBD2 agrees at 8 bases. Per the germline V gene, CDR1 is SEHNR and CDR2 is FQNEAQ (reference sequence). This CDR3 is 17 amino acids long. V lost 5 bases and J lost 5; bases outside the gene matches: 14. CDR3 loop: CASSPPTTGLGDNEQFF. For the CDR3, the DNA is TGTGCCAGCAGCCCCCCTACCACGGGACTAGGCGACAATGAGCAGTTCTTC.